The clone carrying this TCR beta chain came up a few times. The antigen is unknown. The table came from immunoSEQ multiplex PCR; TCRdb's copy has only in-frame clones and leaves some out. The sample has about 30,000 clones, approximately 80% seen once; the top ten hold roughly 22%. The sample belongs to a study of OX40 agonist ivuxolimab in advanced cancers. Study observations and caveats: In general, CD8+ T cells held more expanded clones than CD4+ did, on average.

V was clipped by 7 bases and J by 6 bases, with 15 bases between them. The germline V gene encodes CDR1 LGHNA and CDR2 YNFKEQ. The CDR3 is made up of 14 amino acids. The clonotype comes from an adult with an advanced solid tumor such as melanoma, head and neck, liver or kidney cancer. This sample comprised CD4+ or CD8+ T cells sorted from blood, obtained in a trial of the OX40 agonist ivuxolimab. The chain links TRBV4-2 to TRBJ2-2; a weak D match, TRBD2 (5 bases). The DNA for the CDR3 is TGTGCCAGCAAAGGGCCACTCGGGGCCGGGGAGCTGTTTTTT. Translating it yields CASKGPLGAGELFF.